Listed here is a single TCR beta chain. As yet, its antigen is unknown. Researchers ran the PCR with 60 Vbeta and 13 Jbeta primers. TCRdb's table, derived via immunoSEQ multiplex PCR, lists solely in-frame clones and lacks some. The sample holds over 100,000 clones; around 75% are singletons and the top ten take 2.1%. The data derive from a study of cytomegalovirus exposure and HLA in healthy donors. Study-level results: Earlier results showed most TCR beta V segments being productive about 90% or about 30% of the time. Researchers had no immune exposure information except CMV serostatus available.

V shed 4 bases, J shed 1 base, and the junction held 4 bases outside the gene matches. From germline, CDR1 is SGHRS and CDR2 YFSETQ. This CDR3 has 14 amino acids. The TCR comes from a man aged 25 to 40 in good health and CMV-seronegative. J is TRBJ2-7 and V is TRBV5-1, with 8 nucleotides matching TRBD1. The sequenced sample consisted of PBMCs. This chain's CDR3 is CASSEGTGSYEQYF. For the CDR3, the DNA is TGCGCCAGCAGCGAAGGGACAGGTTCCTACGAGCAGTACTTC.